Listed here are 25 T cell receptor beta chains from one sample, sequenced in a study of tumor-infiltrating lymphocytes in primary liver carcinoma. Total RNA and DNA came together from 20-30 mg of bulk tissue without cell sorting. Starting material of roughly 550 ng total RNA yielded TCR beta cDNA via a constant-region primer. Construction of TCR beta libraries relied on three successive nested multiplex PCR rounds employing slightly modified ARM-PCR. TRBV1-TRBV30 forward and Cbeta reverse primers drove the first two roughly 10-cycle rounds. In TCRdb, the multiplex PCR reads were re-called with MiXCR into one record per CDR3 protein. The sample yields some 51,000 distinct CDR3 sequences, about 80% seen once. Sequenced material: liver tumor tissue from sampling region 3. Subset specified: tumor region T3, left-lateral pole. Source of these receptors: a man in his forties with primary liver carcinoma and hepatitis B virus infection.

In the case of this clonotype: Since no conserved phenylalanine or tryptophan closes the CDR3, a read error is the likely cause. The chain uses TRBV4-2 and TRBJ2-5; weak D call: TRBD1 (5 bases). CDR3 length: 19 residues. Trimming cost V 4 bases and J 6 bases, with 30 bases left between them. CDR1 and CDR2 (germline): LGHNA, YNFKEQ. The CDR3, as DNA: TGTGCCAGCAGCCTGACCTGGTCCTCAACAGGAGCTACTGGAAAGACCCAGTACATC. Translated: CASSLTWSSTGATGKTQYI.

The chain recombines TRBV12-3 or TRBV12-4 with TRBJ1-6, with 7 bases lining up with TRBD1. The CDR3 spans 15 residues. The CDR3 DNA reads TGTGTCAGAAGTTCCACGACAGGGCTTAATTCACCCCTCCACTTT. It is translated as CVRSSTTGLNSPLHF.

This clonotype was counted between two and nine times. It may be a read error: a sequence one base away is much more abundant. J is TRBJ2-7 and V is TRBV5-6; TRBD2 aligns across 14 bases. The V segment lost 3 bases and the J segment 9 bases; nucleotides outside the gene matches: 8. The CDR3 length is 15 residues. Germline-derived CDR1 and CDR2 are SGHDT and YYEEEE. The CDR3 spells CASSWGTSGSPGQYF. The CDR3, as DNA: TGTGCCAGCAGCTGGGGGACTAGCGGGAGTCCCGGGCAGTACTTC. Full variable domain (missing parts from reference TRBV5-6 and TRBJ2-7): DAGVTQSPTHLIKTRGQQVTLRCSPKSGHDTVSWYQQALGQGPQFIFQYYEEEERQRGNFPDRFSGHQFPNYSSELNVNALLLGDSALYLCASSWGTSGSPGQYFGPGTRLTVT.

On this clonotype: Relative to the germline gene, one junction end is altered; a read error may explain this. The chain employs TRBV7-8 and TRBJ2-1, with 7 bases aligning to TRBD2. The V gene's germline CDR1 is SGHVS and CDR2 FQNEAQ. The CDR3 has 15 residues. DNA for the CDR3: TGTGCCAGAAGGCCTAGCGGTTCCCCTCTCGGGGAGCAGTCCTTC. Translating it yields CARRPSGSPLGEQSF.

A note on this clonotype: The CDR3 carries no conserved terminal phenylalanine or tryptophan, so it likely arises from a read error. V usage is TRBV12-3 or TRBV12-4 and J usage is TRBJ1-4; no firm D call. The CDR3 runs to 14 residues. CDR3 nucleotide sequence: TGTGCCAGTAGTTTAGTGCAGACTAATGAAAAACTGTTTTCT. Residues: CASSLVQTNEKLFS.

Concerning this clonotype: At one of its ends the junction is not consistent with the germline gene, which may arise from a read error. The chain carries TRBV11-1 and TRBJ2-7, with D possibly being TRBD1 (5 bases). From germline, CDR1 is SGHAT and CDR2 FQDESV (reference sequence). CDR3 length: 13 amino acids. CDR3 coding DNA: TGTACCAGCAGCTTAGACCAGGGCTACGAGCAGTACTTC. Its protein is CTSSLDQGYEQYF.

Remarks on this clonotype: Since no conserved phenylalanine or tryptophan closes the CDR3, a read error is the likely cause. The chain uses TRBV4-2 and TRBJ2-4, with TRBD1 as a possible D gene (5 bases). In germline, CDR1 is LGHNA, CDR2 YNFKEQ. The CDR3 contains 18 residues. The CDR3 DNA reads TGTGCCAGCAGTCAAGAAGGCGCAGGGAAGGGGATCGGAAAGATTCAGTACTAC. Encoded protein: CASSQEGAGKGIGKIQYY.

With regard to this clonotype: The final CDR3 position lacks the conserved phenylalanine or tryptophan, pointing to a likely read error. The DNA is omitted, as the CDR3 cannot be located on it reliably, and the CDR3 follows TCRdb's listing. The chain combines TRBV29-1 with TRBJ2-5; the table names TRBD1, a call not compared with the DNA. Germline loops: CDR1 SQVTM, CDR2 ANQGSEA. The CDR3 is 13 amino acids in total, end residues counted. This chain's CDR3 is CSVEGQLKETKYS.

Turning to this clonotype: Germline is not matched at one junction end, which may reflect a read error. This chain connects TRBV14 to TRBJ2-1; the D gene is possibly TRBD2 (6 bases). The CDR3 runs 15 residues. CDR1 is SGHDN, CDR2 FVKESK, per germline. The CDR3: CASSQLGRSGNEKFF. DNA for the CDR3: TGTGCCAGCAGCCAGCTCGGGAGAAGCGGAAATGAGAAGTTCTTC.

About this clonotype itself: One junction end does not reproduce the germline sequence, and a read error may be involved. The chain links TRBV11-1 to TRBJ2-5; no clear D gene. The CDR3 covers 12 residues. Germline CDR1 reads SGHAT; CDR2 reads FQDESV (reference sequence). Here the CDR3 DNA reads TGTGCCCGTAGTCCGAGCCAAGAGACCCGGTACTTC. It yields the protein CARSPSQETRYF. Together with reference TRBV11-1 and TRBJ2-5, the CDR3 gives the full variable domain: EAEVAQSPRYKITEKSQAVAFWCDPISGHATLYWYRQILGQGPELLVQFQDESVVDDSQLPKDRFSAERLKGVDSTLKIQPAELGDSAMYLCARSPSQETRYFGPGTRLLVL.

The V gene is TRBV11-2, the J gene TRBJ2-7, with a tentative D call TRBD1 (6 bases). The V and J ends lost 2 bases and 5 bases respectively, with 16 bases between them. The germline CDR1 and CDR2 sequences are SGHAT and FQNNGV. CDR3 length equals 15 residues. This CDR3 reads CASSLRWAGENEQYF. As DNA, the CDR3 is TGTGCCAGCAGCTTACGATGGGCAGGGGAAAACGAGCAGTACTTC.

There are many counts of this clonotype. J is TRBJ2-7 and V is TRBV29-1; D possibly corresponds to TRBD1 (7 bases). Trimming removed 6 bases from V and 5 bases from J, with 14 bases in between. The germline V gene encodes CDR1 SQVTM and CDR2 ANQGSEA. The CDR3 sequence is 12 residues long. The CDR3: CSVRGGGDEQYF. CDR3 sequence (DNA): TGCAGCGTCCGAGGGGGCGGGGACGAGCAGTACTTC.

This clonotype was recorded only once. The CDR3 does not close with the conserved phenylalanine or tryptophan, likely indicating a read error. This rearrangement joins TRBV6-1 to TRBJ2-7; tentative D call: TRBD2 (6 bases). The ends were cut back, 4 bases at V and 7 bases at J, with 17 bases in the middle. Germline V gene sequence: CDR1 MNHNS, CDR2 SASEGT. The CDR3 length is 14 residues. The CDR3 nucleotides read TGTGCCAGCAGTGGGAGGGACCATTCGGGAGAGCAGTACCTC. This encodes CASSGRDHSGEQYL.

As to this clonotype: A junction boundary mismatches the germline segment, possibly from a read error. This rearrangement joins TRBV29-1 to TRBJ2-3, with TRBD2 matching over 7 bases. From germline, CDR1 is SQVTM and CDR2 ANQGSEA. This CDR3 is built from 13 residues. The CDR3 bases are TGTAGCGTTAATGGGGGGGAACGGGATACGCAGTATTTT. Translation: CSVNGGERDTQYF.

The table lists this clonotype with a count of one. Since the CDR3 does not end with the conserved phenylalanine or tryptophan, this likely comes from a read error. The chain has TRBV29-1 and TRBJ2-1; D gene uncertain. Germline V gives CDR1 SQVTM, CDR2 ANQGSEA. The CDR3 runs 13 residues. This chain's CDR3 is CNARGGTYNEQFL. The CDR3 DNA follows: TGCAACGCCCGTGGCGGTACCTACAATGAGCAGTTCCTC.

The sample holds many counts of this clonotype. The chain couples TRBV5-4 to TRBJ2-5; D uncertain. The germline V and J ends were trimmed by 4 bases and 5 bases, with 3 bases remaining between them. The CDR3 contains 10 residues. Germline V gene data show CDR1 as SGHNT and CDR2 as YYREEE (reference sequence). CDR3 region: CASSRETQYF. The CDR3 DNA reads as TGTGCCAGCAGCAGGGAGACCCAGTACTTC.

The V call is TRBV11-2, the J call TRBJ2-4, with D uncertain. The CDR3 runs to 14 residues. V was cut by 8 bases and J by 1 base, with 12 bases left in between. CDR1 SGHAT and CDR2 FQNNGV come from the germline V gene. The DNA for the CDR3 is TGTGCCAGCTTCCATGGCGTGGCCAAAAACATTCAGTACTTC. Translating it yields CASFHGVAKNIQYF.

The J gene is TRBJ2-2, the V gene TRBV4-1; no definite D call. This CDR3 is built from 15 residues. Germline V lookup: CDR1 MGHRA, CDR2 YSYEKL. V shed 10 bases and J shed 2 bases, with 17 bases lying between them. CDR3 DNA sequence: TGCGCCAACATCCAAGAAGTTGCTAACACCGGGGAGCTGTTTTTT. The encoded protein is CANIQEVANTGELFF.

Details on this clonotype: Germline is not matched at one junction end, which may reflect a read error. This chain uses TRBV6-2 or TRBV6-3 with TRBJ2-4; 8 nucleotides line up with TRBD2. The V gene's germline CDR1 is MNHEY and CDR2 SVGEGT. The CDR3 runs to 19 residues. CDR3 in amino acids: CPSSPPGLGVSLAKNIQYF. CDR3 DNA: TGTCCCAGCAGTCCACCGGGACTAGGCGTCTCACTAGCGAAAAACATTCAGTACTTC.

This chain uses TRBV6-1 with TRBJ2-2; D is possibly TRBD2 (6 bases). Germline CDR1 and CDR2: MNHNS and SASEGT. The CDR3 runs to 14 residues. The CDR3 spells CVSGGKLDTGELFF. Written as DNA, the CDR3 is TGTGTCAGTGGGGGGAAGTTGGACACCGGGGAGCTGTTTTTT.

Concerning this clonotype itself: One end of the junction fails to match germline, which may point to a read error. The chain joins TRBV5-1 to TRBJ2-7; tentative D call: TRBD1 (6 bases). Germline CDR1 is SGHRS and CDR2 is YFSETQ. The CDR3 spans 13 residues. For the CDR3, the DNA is TGCGCCAGCAAAAGGGACACCACCTACAAGCAATACTTC. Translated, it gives CASKRDTTYKQYF.

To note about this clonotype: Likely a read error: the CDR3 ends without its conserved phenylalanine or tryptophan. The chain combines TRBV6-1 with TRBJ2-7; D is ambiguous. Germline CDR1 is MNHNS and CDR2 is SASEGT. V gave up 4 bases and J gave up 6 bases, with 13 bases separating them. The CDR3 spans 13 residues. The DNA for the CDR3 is TGTGCCAGCAGTGTAGTGCCCTCAGGCGAGCAGTACTTA. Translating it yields CASSVVPSGEQYL.

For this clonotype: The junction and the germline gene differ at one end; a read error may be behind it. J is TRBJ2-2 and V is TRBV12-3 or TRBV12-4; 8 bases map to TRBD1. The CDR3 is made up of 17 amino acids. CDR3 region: CASNPTFRGLRIGGLFF. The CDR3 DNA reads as TGTGCCAGCAACCCAACTTTCAGGGGGCTAAGGATCGGGGGGCTGTTTTTT.

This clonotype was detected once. The CDR3 bases are TGTGCCAGCTGCCCGGGCCCGGGGGGGAACACTGAAGCTTTCTTT. It translates to CASCPGPGGNTEAFF. The chain links TRBV5-6 to TRBJ1-1, with D perhaps matching TRBD1 (5 bases). The ends were cut back, 7 bases at V and 1 base at J, with 17 bases in the middle. The CDR3 covers 15 residues. CDR1 and CDR2 from the germline V gene are SGHDT and YYEEEE.

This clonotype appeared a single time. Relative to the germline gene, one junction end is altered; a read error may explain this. The CDR3 DNA follows: TGCGCCAGCGGCTTGGAGCAGGGGATAACCGGGGAGCTGTTCTTT. Protein product: CASGLEQGITGELFF. The genes are TRBV5-6 and TRBJ2-2; a possible D gene is TRBD1 (6 bases). Germline-derived CDR1 and CDR2 are SGHDT and YYEEEE. The CDR3 extends over 15 amino acids.